This T cell receptor beta chain was recovered during a study of blood T cell repertoires in COVID-19. Study context: The cDNA or gDNA used as material had been derived from T cells, B-cell-depleted T cells, or PBMCs.

This table comes from immunoSEQ multiplex PCR, and its TCRdb copy is limited to in-frame clones, with some not included. In the table there are a few hundred thousand clones, 83% of which are singletons. This clone was observed many times. CDR1 is LGHDT and CDR2 is YNNKEL in the germline V gene (reference sequence). The CDR3 covers 16 residues. Trimming shortened V by 1 base and J by 1 base, and 14 bases separated the two germline ends. V is TRBV3-1 (or the pseudogene TRBV3-2) and J is TRBJ2-7; tentative D call: TRBD1 (5 bases). The clonotype comes from a woman between 50 and 59 years old with acute or convalescent COVID-19. Sequences were obtained from peripheral blood. The CDR3 region has the DNA TGTGCCAGCAGCCAAGGAGTCCCAGGGTTTTCCTACGAGCAGTACTTC. This encodes CASSQGVPGFSYEQYF.